This T cell receptor (beta chain) appears in the sequencing data of a study of control samples from healthy donors and cancer patients. Profiled with immunoSEQ multiplex PCR; TCRdb holds only in-frame clones, not every one. The data contain 85,000 to 110,000 clones, around 89% of them seen just once; the ten biggest clones take up about 18%. This clone has more than one count but fewer than ten. Germline V gives CDR1 SGDLS, CDR2 YYNGEE. CDR3 size: 15 residues. Losses at the gene ends were 3 bases for V and 5 bases for J; bases not matched to a gene: 7. Sequencing was carried out using PBMCs. The clonotype was recovered from a man aged 55-75 years with lung cancer. This chain uses TRBV9 with TRBJ1-2; 10 nucleotides line up with TRBD1. CDR3 coding DNA: TGTGCCAGCAGCGGAGGACAGGGGGTTTCTTATGGCTACACCTTC. It codes for CASSGGQGVSYGYTF.